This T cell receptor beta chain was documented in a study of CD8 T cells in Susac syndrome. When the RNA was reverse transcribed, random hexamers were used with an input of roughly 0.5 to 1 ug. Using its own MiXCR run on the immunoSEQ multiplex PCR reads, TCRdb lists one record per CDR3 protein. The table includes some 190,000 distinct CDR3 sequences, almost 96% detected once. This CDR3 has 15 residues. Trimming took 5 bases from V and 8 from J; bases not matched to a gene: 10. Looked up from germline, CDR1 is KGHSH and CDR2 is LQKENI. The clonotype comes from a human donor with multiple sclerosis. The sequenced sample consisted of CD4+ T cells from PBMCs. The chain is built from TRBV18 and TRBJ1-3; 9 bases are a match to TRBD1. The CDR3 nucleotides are TGTGCCAGCTCATCTACAGGGGGCTCTCGAGACACCATATATTTT. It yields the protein CASSSTGGSRDTIYF.